This T cell receptor (beta chain) stems from a study of CXCR3-negative and CXCR3-positive naive CD8 T cells. The wider study: About 140 million TRB reads in total, about 1.5 +/- 0.3 million per library. Study-level results: The TRBV-TRBJ usage of naive CXCR3-negative and CXCR3-positive cells was similar, but that of memory cells differed.

TRB cDNA was prepared as libraries by UMI-labeled 5' RACE. TCRdb re-called the 5' RACE reads and shows each CDR3 protein once, DNA omitted. The sample holds 80,000 to 95,000 distinct CDR3 sequences. Comment on this clonotype: Antigen: not known.

The germline V gene has CDR1 SGHDN and CDR2 FVKESK. This CDR3 spans 15 amino acids. CD45RO-CCR7+CD27+CD95- expression identified naive CD8+ T cells. Material: naive CXCR3- CD8+ T cells from blood. Subset indicated: CD45RO-CCR7+CD27+CD95- naive CD8+ T cells lacking CXCR3 (TNR3-). This clonotype was sampled from a human donor in good health. Some clones in this sample may be carry-over from other donors' samples. This chain joins TRBV14 and TRBJ1-1; the TCRdb D gene call, TRBD1, has no DNA to confirm it. CDR3 region: CASSQDEGPALYAFF. Looking up the rest from reference TRBV14 and TRBJ1-1 gives the full variable domain: EAGVTQFPSHSVIEKGQTVTLRCDPISGHDNLYWYRRVMGKEIKFLLHFVKESKQDESGMPNNRFLAERTGGTYSTLKVQPAELEDSGVYFCASSQDEGPALYAFFGQGTRLTVV.